Below, 8 T cell receptor beta chains from the same sample are listed, as sequenced in a study of T cells after yellow fever vaccination. TCRdb called the 5' RACE reads again in MiXCR, with one record for every CDR3 protein. In the table there are 250,000 or so distinct CDR3 sequences, more than 3.5% of which are singletons. Sequences were derived from PBMCs, sampled 15 days after the yellow fever booster vaccination. These receptor sequences come from a man between 18 and 35 years old who received the YFV17D yellow fever vaccine.

This clonotype has ten or more counts. The rearrangement joins TRBV5-1 to TRBJ2-2; D is ambiguous. CDR3 size: 16 residues. V was shortened by 2 bases and J by 4 bases, with 15 bases between the two germline ends. Germline assignment: CDR1 SGHRS and CDR2 YFSETQ. DNA of the CDR3: TGCGCCAGCAGCTTCTTAACGAATCGGGCCACCGGGGAGCTGTTTTTT. Translation: CASSFLTNRATGELFF.

This clonotype was counted ten times or more. The chain uses TRBV5-1 and TRBJ2-3; 14 bases fit TRBD2. The germline CDR1 and CDR2 sequences are SGHRS and YFSETQ. This CDR3 has 16 amino acids. The J segment lost 2 bases and the V segment lost 8 bases, leaving 7 bases of the junction unmatched. The CDR3 region is CARNRLAGGTTDTQYF. The CDR3 DNA sequence: TGCGCCAGAAACCGACTAGCGGGGGGGACCACAGATACGCAGTATTTT.

A few counts support this clonotype. V is TRBV5-6 and J is TRBJ2-3; no firm D call. Between the trimmed V and J ends, which lost 4 bases and 10 bases, there was a span of 13 bases. Germline CDR1 SGHDT, CDR2 YYEEEE. This CDR3 spans 12 amino acids. Here the CDR3 DNA reads TGTGCCAGCAGCCCCAACCTGGAATCGCAGTATTTT. Amino acids: CASSPNLESQYF. Full variable domain (missing parts from reference TRBV5-6 and TRBJ2-3): DAGVTQSPTHLIKTRGQQVTLRCSPKSGHDTVSWYQQALGQGPQFIFQYYEEEERQRGNFPDRFSGHQFPNYSSELNVNALLLGDSALYLCASSPNLESQYFGPGTRLTVL.

This clonotype has a count of ten or more. The gene calls are TRBV7-2 and TRBJ2-5; TRBD1 aligns across 8 bases. The germline V gene has CDR1 SGHTA and CDR2 FQGNSA. V dropped 5 bases and J dropped 5; count of bases not matched to a gene: 7. The CDR3 runs to 14 residues. Here the CDR3 reads CASSAGQGVETQYF. The CDR3 coding sequence is TGTGCCAGCAGCGCCGGACAGGGTGTGGAGACCCAGTACTTC.

This clonotype was counted at least ten times. The chain is built from TRBV2 and TRBJ1-4, with D perhaps TRBD1 (5 bases). V gave up 8 bases and J gave up 4 bases, with 14 bases separating them. The CDR3 contains 14 residues. CDR1 SNHLY and CDR2 FYNNEI come from the germline V gene. The DNA for the CDR3 is TGTGCCAGCTCGACCGACAGCCATAATGAAAAACTGTTTTTT. Residues: CASSTDSHNEKLFF.

This clonotype was detected ten times or more. The gene calls are TRBV20-1 and TRBJ1-5; D might be TRBD1 (6 bases). With 8 bases removed from V and 5 bases from J, the gap between germline ends came to 13 bases. The CDR3 contains 12 residues. The germline gives CDR1 DFQATT, CDR2 SNEGSKA (reference sequence). CDR3 region: CSMIGGDQPQHF. CDR3 nucleotide sequence: TGCAGTATGATTGGGGGCGATCAGCCCCAGCATTTT.

There are many counts of this clonotype. J is TRBJ2-1 and V is TRBV5-1; D remains ambiguous. CDR1 and CDR2 from the germline V gene are SGHRS and YFSETQ. CDR3 length equals 13 residues. The V end lost 6 bases, the J end lost 1 base, and 8 bases lay between the germline ends. The CDR3 protein is CASTYYSYNEQFF. The CDR3 DNA is TGCGCCAGCACCTACTATTCCTACAATGAGCAGTTCTTC. Combining the CDR3 with reference TRBV5-1 and TRBJ2-1 gives the whole variable domain KAGVTQTPRYLIKTRGQQVTLSCSPISGHRSVSWYQQTPGQGLQFLFEYFSETQRNKGNFPGRFSGRQFSNSRSEMNVSTLELGDSALYLCASTYYSYNEQFFGPGTRLTVL.

This clonotype was seen at least ten times. This chain connects TRBV2 to TRBJ1-6; D call uncertain. The CDR3 contains 13 residues. Trimming stripped 2 bases from V and 7 bases from J, with 6 bases between. Germline values: CDR1 SNHLY, CDR2 FYNNEI. The CDR3 bases are TGTGCCAGCAGTGAACTCCGAAATTCACCCCTCCACTTT. Translated, it gives CASSELRNSPLHF.